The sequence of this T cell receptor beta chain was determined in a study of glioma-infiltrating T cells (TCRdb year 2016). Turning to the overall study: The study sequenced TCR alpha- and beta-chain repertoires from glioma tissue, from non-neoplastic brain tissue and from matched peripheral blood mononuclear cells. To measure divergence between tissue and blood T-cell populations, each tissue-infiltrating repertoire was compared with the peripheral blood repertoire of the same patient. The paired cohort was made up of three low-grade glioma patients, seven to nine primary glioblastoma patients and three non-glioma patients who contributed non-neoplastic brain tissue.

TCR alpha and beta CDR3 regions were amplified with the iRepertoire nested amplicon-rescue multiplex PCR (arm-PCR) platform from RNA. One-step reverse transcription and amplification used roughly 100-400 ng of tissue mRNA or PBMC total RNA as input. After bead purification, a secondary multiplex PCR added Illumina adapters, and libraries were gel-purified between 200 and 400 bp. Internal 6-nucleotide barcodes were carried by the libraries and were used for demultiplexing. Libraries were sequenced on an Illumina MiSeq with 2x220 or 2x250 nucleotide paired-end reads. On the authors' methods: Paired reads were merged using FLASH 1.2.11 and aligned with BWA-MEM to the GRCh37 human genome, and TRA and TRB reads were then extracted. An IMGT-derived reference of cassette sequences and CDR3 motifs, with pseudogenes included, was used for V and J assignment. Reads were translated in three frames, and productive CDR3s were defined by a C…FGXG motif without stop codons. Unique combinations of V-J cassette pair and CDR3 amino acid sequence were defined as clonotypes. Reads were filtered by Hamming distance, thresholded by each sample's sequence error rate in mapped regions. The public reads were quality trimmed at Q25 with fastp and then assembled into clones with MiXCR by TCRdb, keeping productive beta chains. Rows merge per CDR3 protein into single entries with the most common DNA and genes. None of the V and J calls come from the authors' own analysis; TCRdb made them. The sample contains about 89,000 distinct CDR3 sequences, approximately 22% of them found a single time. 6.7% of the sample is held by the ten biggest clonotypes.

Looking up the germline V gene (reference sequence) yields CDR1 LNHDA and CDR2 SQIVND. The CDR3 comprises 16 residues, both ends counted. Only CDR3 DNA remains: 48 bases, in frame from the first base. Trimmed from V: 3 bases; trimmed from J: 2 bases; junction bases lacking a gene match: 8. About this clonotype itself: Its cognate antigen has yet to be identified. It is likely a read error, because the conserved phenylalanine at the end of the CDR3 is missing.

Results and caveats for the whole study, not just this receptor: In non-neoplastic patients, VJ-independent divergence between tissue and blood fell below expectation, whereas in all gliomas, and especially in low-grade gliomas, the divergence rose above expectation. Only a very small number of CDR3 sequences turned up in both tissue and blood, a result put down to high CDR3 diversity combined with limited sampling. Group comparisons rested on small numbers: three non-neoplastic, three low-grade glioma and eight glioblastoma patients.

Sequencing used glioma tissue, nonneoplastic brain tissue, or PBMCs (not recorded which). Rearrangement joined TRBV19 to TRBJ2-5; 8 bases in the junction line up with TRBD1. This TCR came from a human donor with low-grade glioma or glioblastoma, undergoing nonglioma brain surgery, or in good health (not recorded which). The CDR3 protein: CASSMQGAHPQETQYL. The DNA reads TGTGCCAGTAGTATGCAGGGGGCCCATCCTCAAGAGACCCAGTACCTC.